This T cell receptor beta chain comes out of a study of cytomegalovirus exposure and HLA in healthy donors. Study-wide results and limits: The classifier, whose performance was assessed in both the original and validation cohorts, reportedly diagnosed cytomegalovirus status with high specificity and sensitivity.

Note on this clone: What it binds is not known.

TCRdb's copy holds only in-frame clones and misses some; the assay was immunoSEQ multiplex PCR. Of roughly 200,000 clones in the sample, about 81% were seen once. This CDR3 is built from 15 residues. CDR1 is SNHLY, CDR2 FYNNEI, per germline. Trimming removed 8 bases from V and 4 bases from J; junction bases left unmatched: 11. The TCR comes from a woman in her twenties or thirties in good health and CMV-seronegative. This sequence joins TRBV2 and TRBJ2-3; 8 bases line up with TRBD2. Material: PBMCs. CDR3 residues: CASRPSGSGADTQYF. CDR3 coding DNA: TGTGCCAGCCGACCAAGCGGGAGCGGGGCAGATACGCAGTATTTT.